These 24 T cell receptor beta chains came from one sample sequenced in a study of CD8 T cells in Susac syndrome. RNA in amounts of roughly 0.45 to 1 ug was reverse transcribed with random hexamers. TCRdb called the immunoSEQ multiplex PCR reads again in MiXCR, with one record for every CDR3 protein. The table shows roughly 250,000 distinct CDR3 sequences, with 90% to 97% occurring only once. Sample: CD4+ T cells from PBMCs. These receptors originate from a human donor with Susac syndrome.

This clonotype has just one count. CDR3 residues: CATGFVYYEQYF. CDR3 bases: TGTGCCACGGGCTTCGTTTACTACGAGCAGTACTTC. This chain joins TRBV28 and TRBJ2-7; D not certain. This CDR3 has 12 amino acids. Germline lookup yields CDR1 MDHEN and CDR2 SYDVKM. Trimming stripped 10 bases from V and 3 bases from J, with 13 bases between.

This sequence joins TRBV6-5 and TRBJ2-5; 9 bases align to TRBD1. Germline V gives CDR1 MNHEY, CDR2 SVGAGI. V lost 7 bases, J lost 5 bases, and 8 bases stayed unmatched. The CDR3 sequence is 14 residues long. The DNA for the CDR3 is TGTGCCAGCACCGCGGGGACAGGGAGGGAGACCCAGTACTTC. It translates to CASTAGTGRETQYF.

The chain recombines TRBV7-9 with TRBJ2-1, with 11 nucleotides matching TRBD2. The germline V gene has CDR1 SEHNR and CDR2 FQNEAQ (reference sequence). The J segment lost 6 bases and the V segment lost 3 bases, leaving 1 base of the junction unmatched. This CDR3 is built from 14 residues. CDR3 coding DNA: TGTGCCAGCAGCTTCGGGACTAGCGGCAATGAGCAGTTCTTC. This encodes CASSFGTSGNEQFF. Based on the CDR3 plus reference TRBV7-9 and TRBJ2-1, the full variable domain is DTGVSQNPRHKITKRGQNVTFRCDPISEHNRLYWYRQTLGQGPEFLTYFQNEAQLEKSRLLSDRFSAERPKGSFSTLEIQRTEQGDSAMYLCASSFGTSGNEQFFGPGTRLTVL.

The gene calls are TRBV20-1 and TRBJ2-1, with D unclear. CDR1 is DFQATT and CDR2 is SNEGSKA in the germline V gene (reference sequence). The CDR3 loop spans 12 amino acids. Trimming left V 5 bases short and J 4 bases short, with 9 bases between. The CDR3 nucleotides read TGCAGTGCTCCGCGACGATACAATGAGCAGTTCTTC. It translates to CSAPRRYNEQFF.

This chain connects TRBV7-3 to TRBJ2-3, with D unresolved. The V gene lost 2 bases and the J gene lost 5 bases, with 8 bases spanning the gap. CDR3 length: 13 amino acids. CDR1 is SGHTA, CDR2 FQGTGA, per germline. CDR3 in DNA: TGTGCCAGCAGCTTAGGTTTTCGAGATACGCAGTATTTT. This sequence encodes CASSLGFRDTQYF.

CDR3 in DNA: TGTGCCAGCAGCCCCTCAAGAGGAGGGAACTATGGCTACACCTTC. The encoded protein is CASSPSRGGNYGYTF. J is TRBJ1-2 and V is TRBV3-1; the D is unclear. Germline loops: CDR1 LGHDT, CDR2 YNNKEL (reference sequence). The CDR3 is made up of 15 amino acids. Deletions cut 4 bases from V and 2 bases from J, with 14 bases between.

The chain employs TRBV12-3 or TRBV12-4 and TRBJ1-1; no clear D gene. V lost 11 bases and J 9 bases, leaving 16 bases between the germline ends. The CDR3 runs 11 residues. The CDR3, as DNA: TGTGCCTGCTCCCCCGGGGTTCAAGCTTTCTTT. Residues: CACSPGVQAFF.

The rearrangement joins TRBV11-3 to TRBJ2-3; 11 positions agree with TRBD2. The CDR3 is 17 amino acids. Per the germline V gene, CDR1 is SGHNT and CDR2 is YENEEA. The V segment lost 1 base and the J segment 1 base; nucleotides outside the gene matches: 4. CDR3 in amino acids: CASSLATSGSGTDTQYF. The DNA for the CDR3 is TGTGCCAGCAGCTTAGCAACTAGCGGGAGTGGCACAGATACGCAGTATTTT.

The gene calls are TRBV12-3 or TRBV12-4 and TRBJ1-5; D is ambiguous. This CDR3 region has 14 residues. V gave up 6 bases and J gave up 5 bases, with 14 bases separating them. The DNA of the CDR3 is TGTGCCAGCAGCCCCAAGGAGGCCTATCAGCCCCAGCATTTT. It encodes CASSPKEAYQPQHF.

This clonotype showed up just once. J is TRBJ2-5 and V is TRBV20-1; D might be TRBD2 (5 bases). The germline V gene encodes CDR1 DFQATT and CDR2 SNEGSKA (reference sequence). The CDR3 extends over 15 amino acids. V lost 1 base, J lost 2 bases, and 14 bases lay in between. CDR3 nucleotide sequence: TGCAGTGCTAGAGGATGGGCTAGCCGGCAAGAGACCCAGTACTTC. As protein: CSARGWASRQETQYF.

The chain uses TRBV29-1 and TRBJ2-7; D remains ambiguous. V was shortened by 8 bases and J by 1 base, with 15 bases between the two germline ends. The CDR3 runs 13 residues. Germline CDR1 is SQVTM and CDR2 is ANQGSEA. The CDR3 coding sequence is TGCAGCCCCCCGGCGCCTCTTTCCTACGAGCAGTACTTC. Translating it yields CSPPAPLSYEQYF.

The chain recombines TRBV20-1 with TRBJ2-1; TRBD2 might be the D (6 bases). This CDR3 contains 14 residues. Germline loops: CDR1 DFQATT, CDR2 SNEGSKA (reference sequence). Trimming took 6 bases from V and 7 from J, leaving 19 bases between them. CDR3 in amino acids: CSASLGTLGNEQFF. As DNA, the CDR3 is TGCAGTGCCTCCCTCGGGACTCTGGGGAATGAGCAGTTCTTC.

This chain links TRBV6-6 with TRBJ1-5; D is ambiguous. Between the trimmed V and J ends, which lost 5 bases and 5 bases, there was a span of 7 bases. Germline values: CDR1 MNHNY, CDR2 SVGAGI (reference sequence). This CDR3 spans 12 amino acids. The CDR3 sequence: CASSGLDQPQHF. Written as DNA, the CDR3 is TGTGCCAGCAGTGGTTTAGATCAGCCCCAGCATTTT.

This chain connects TRBV18 to TRBJ1-2, with D tentatively TRBD1 (6 bases). The length of the CDR3 is 14 residues. Germline V gives CDR1 KGHSH, CDR2 LQKENI. Trimming shortened V by 1 base and J by 3 bases, and 9 bases separated the two germline ends. The CDR3 region has the DNA TGTGCCAGCTCACCACGGGGGCAAGACTATGGCTACACCTTC. Residues: CASSPRGQDYGYTF.

V is TRBV5-1 and J is TRBJ2-1, with a weak D call TRBD2 (6 bases). This CDR3 comprises 14 residues. Per the germline V gene, CDR1 is SGHRS and CDR2 is YFSETQ. Trimming removed 5 bases from V and 7 bases from J, with 16 bases in between. For the CDR3, the DNA is TGCGCCAGCAGAGTAGTAGCGGAACTTAATGAGCAGTTCTTC. Its translation: CASRVVAELNEQFF.

The genes are TRBV27 and TRBJ2-5; 13 bases fit TRBD2. V shed 8 bases and J 2 bases; nucleotides not matched to a gene: 2. The CDR3 is 14 amino acids. Germline loops: CDR1 MNHEY, CDR2 SMNVEV (reference sequence). For the CDR3, the DNA is TGTGCCAGCGGACTAGCGGGAGAGCAAGAGACCCAGTACTTC. Translated: CASGLAGEQETQYF.

The chain employs TRBV5-1 and TRBJ2-7, with unresolved D. The CDR3 sequence is 17 residues long. The germline V and J ends were trimmed by 4 bases and 1 base, with 21 bases remaining between them. Germline CDR1 is SGHRS and CDR2 is YFSETQ. The CDR3 nucleotides read TGCGCCAGCAGCCTTGCGAAAGGAGCCCCCGGATCCTACGAGCAGTACTTC. Amino acids: CASSLAKGAPGSYEQYF.

V and J are TRBV20-1 and TRBJ2-7; 12 bases fit TRBD2. The germline CDR1 and CDR2 sequences are DFQATT and SNEGSKA (reference sequence). Germline trimming cut 3 bases from V and 3 bases from J; bases unmatched to any gene: 6. This CDR3 region has 15 residues. The CDR3 reads CSASTGTSGFYEQYF. CDR3 nucleotides: TGCAGTGCTAGTACGGGGACTAGCGGGTTCTACGAGCAGTACTTC.

This rearrangement joins TRBV3-1 to TRBJ2-7; 7 bases agree with TRBD1. The CDR3 runs 13 residues. From germline, CDR1 is LGHDT and CDR2 YNNKEL (reference sequence). The ends lost 4 bases at V and 10 bases at J; junction bases unmatched: 10. The CDR3 nucleotides read TGTGCCAGCAGCCCGAAACAGGGGACGCGACAGTACTTC. Its protein is CASSPKQGTRQYF.

This rearrangement joins TRBV25-1 to TRBJ1-5, with 11 nucleotides matching TRBD1. Losses at the gene ends were 4 bases for V and 7 bases for J; bases not matched to a gene: 6. The CDR3 has 15 amino acids. The germline CDR1 and CDR2 sequences are MGHDK and SYGVNS. The CDR3 protein is CASSGTGGGRQPQHF. CDR3 bases: TGTGCCAGCAGTGGGACAGGGGGCGGGCGACAGCCCCAGCATTTT.

The CDR3 spells CSAWRSTTPYEQYF. DNA for the CDR3: TGCAGTGCTTGGAGGTCCACGACACCCTACGAGCAGTACTTC. The genes are TRBV20-1 and TRBJ2-7; maybe TRBD2 (5 bases). Per germline, CDR1 DFQATT and CDR2 SNEGSKA (reference sequence). The CDR3 contains 14 residues. Trimming took off 5 bases at V and 2 bases at J, with 16 bases between the two ends.

The CDR3 DNA sequence: TGTGCCAGCAGCCAGGGACAGGGGATTTACGAGCAGTACTTC. Amino acid sequence: CASSQGQGIYEQYF. The chain is built from TRBV3-1 and TRBJ2-7; 10 bases align to TRBD1. J was trimmed by 4 bases and V by 3 bases; bases with no gene match: 3. This CDR3 contains 14 residues. Germline V lookup: CDR1 LGHDT, CDR2 YNNKEL (reference sequence).

This clonotype was seen only once. The J gene is TRBJ2-5, the V gene TRBV28; D gene unclear. V shed 3 bases and J shed 6 bases, with 8 bases lying between them. Germline V gives CDR1 MDHEN, CDR2 SYDVKM. This CDR3 is 12 amino acids long. CDR3 protein: CASSFLWQTQYF. CDR3 sequence (DNA): TGTGCCAGCAGTTTTCTGTGGCAGACCCAGTACTTC.

The chain employs TRBV20-1 and TRBJ2-1; 9 bases match TRBD2. V lost 1 base, J lost 9 bases, and 16 bases stayed unmatched. CDR1 DFQATT and CDR2 SNEGSKA come from the germline V gene (reference sequence). This CDR3 contains 17 residues. In DNA, the CDR3 is TGCAGTGCTAGAGGGGTAGCGGGAGATGCAAGAGAAGTTGAGCAGTTCTTC. It encodes CSARGVAGDAREVEQFF.